The following is a TCR beta chain sequence with its context. Its antigen target is currently unknown. Base-call qualities are not available, and no considerably larger clone is one nucleotide away. This entry is derived from a study of identical twins (dated by TCRdb to about 2016). For the study in its entirety: The study deep-sequenced TCR alpha and beta repertoires from monozygotic twins, unrelated adults of various ages and cord blood to test whether fetal clonotypes persist. Replicate twin experiments were performed at different times using different library preparation protocols to rule out contamination.

The method was 5' RACE. The instrument was an Illumina HiSeq 2000. A universal primer binding site was added through template switching, and the final cDNA carried a unique molecular identifier so that TCR cDNA molecules could be counted accurately. Specific primers in the conserved constant-segment region were used to synthesize first-strand cDNA for the TCR alpha and beta chains. To control for contamination, every cDNA library was double barcoded, receiving both a SMART-Mk sample barcode and Illumina barcodes. TruSeq adapter sequences and Illumina sample barcodes were added in two successive PCR steps. The Illumina HiSeq platform was used with custom primers to sequence TCR alpha and beta cDNA libraries. The authors' pipeline ran thus. Raw reads were processed with MiGEC to extract unique molecular identifiers, and MiXCR was used to determine CDR3 positions. Recombination models were inferred per individual with the repgenHMM and IGoR tools using an EM algorithm. Shared clonotypes were analyzed with the tcR package in R, and sharing was normalized by the product of cloneset sizes. To study raw recombination free of thymic and clonal selection effects, out-of-frame nonproductive sequences were analyzed. TCRdb reworked the public reads: Q25 trimming with fastp, MiXCR clone assembly, productive beta chains retained. Each entry merges the rows of one CDR3 protein and shows their most common DNA and genes. V and J calls and clone size were set by TCRdb, not the authors. Across this sample there are around 230,000 distinct CDR3 sequences, with 6.5% seen only once. The top ten constitute about 15% of the sample.

The research as a whole found: Abundant cord blood beta clonotypes carried fewer insertions; young adult naive repertoires showed a weaker similar trend, while memory repertoires showed none. Because the same donors could not be followed over many years, the conclusions depended on cross-sectional statistical analysis. Excess twin sharing in beta out-of-frame sequences was weaker because fewer shared sequences lowered the signal-to-noise ratio. Zero-insertion analyses could be partly confounded by invariant T cells such as MAIT and iNKT, though diverse VJ usage argued against such confounding for most clonotypes. In monozygotic twins, out-of-frame TCR alpha sharing was systematically underestimated by recombination models, although the models agreed with sharing between unrelated individuals. Compared with coincidental sharing between unrelated individuals, out-of-frame TCR alpha sequences shared between twins showed an excess of sequences with low generation probability.

Only healthy Caucasian donors were included. Three pairs of female monozygotic twins, all aged about 18 to 29 years, were included in the twin cohort. Positive isolation kits from Invitrogen were used to isolate the CD4+ and CD8+ T cell populations. The junction shows trimming of 8 bases on V and 3 bases on J, plus 9 bases between the germline ends. CDR1 and CDR2, looked up from the germline V gene, are MNHEY and SVGEGT. Measured from the cysteine to the phenylalanine, the CDR3 is 12 residues long. The retained sequence is limited to the CDR3, 36 bases, with the frame set at the first base. These data were likewise used in another study, on T cells expressing NK-cell markers. The second investigation adds: TCR beta-chain repertoires were profiled in sorted CD3+CD56+NKG2C+, CD3+CD56+NKG2C- and CD3+CD56-NKG2C+ T-cell subsets from several donors. Seven of the eight sequenced donors were HCMV-seropositive and one was HCMV-seronegative. In several experiments an anti-gammadeltaTCR antibody was added to restrict sorting to alphabetaTCR-expressing T cells. In six donors, the dominant CD3+CD56+NKG2C+ clonotypes ranked among the top 10 CD8+ clonotypes, making up roughly 1.0-7.0% of CD8+ T cells. Those dominant clonotypes were again the most abundant among CD3+CD56-NKG2C+ cells in a handful of donors, at roughly 28.3-65%. It remained unclear whether the expanded NKG2C-expressing T cell clones were specific for HCMV antigens. Randomly selected healthy volunteers, three men and five women, were used as the eight sequenced donors. HCMV serostatus was determined by detecting HCMV-specific IgG in serum with a commercial ELISA kit. MIGEC was used to demultiplex reads and group reads by UMI, and MiTCR was used to assemble and quantify clonotypes. Only TCR cDNA sequences supported by at least two reads were kept to exclude erroneous sequences. The tcR package was used for downstream repertoire analysis, and clonotypes were matched between fractions using CDR3 nucleotide sequence together with V segment. VDJmatch was used to annotate antigen specificity against VDJdb, with one amino acid substitution in CDR3 allowed.

The TCR sequence derives from a young woman in good health. Sequencing input: CD8+ T cells sorted from blood. The rearrangement combines TRBV6-2 or TRBV6-3 with TRBJ2-3; no D gene call is confident. The CDR3 region: CASCPGTDTQYF. In nucleotide form, the sequence is TGTGCCAGCTGTCCAGGTACAGATACGCAGTATTTT.